The rows below give T cell receptor beta chains drawn from one sample of a study of T cell responses to AZD1222 COVID-19 vaccine. Clones were sequenced by immunoSEQ multiplex PCR, and TCRdb holds only the in-frame ones, with some missing. The sample carries tens of thousands of clones, 70% to 90% recorded once. The source material was peripheral blood, sampled on day 0 of AZD1222 vaccination. These receptor sequences come from an adult in good health. Both conserved end residues are trimmed from each CDR3. The order of the fields is CDR3 length, J gene, D gene, V gene, CDR3 protein. The D gene is left open where the match is weak.

cdr3_length: 15
j_call: TRBJ2-1
d_call: NA
v_call: TRBV27
cdr3_aa: ASSLYNPGQYYNEQF

cdr3_length: 15
j_call: TRBJ2-2
d_call: TRBD2
v_call: TRBV7-2
cdr3_aa: ASSTGTSGRFPGELF

cdr3_length: 11
j_call: TRBJ2-7
d_call: TRBD1
v_call: TRBV29-1
cdr3_aa: SVGQGPWDEQY

cdr3_length: 11
j_call: TRBJ1-5
d_call: NA
v_call: TRBV27
cdr3_aa: ASTATGNQPQH

cdr3_length: 13
j_call: TRBJ1-1
d_call: NA
v_call: TRBV5-1
cdr3_aa: ASSLVGARNTEAF

cdr3_length: 13
j_call: TRBJ2-7
d_call: TRBD1
v_call: TRBV13
cdr3_aa: ASSLVGQASYEQY

cdr3_length: 15
j_call: TRBJ2-2
d_call: NA
v_call: TRBV4-2
cdr3_aa: ASSQDKASRGSGELF

cdr3_length: 15
j_call: TRBJ2-2
d_call: TRBD2
v_call: TRBV24-1
cdr3_aa: ATSDWGGSSNTGELF

cdr3_length: 13
j_call: TRBJ2-7
d_call: TRBD1
v_call: TRBV4-1
cdr3_aa: ASSSPGTGDYEQY

cdr3_length: 12
j_call: TRBJ2-7
d_call: NA
v_call: TRBV11-1
cdr3_aa: ASSKRPGTNEQY

cdr3_length: 13
j_call: TRBJ2-2
d_call: NA
v_call: TRBV9
cdr3_aa: ASSVGGGNTGELF

cdr3_length: 15
j_call: TRBJ1-2
d_call: NA
v_call: TRBV9
cdr3_aa: ASSVVDSPSGDYGYT

cdr3_length: 11
j_call: TRBJ1-1
d_call: NA
v_call: TRBV10-3
cdr3_aa: AIRDSQSPEAF

cdr3_length: 13
j_call: TRBJ2-5
d_call: TRBD2
v_call: TRBV7-3
cdr3_aa: ASSFRAGEGETQY

cdr3_length: 13
j_call: TRBJ1-5
d_call: NA
v_call: TRBV6-5
cdr3_aa: ASKLGTYSNQPQH

cdr3_length: 16
j_call: TRBJ2-1
d_call: NA
v_call: TRBV7-2
cdr3_aa: ASSTPGAWLAPWNEQF

cdr3_length: 11
j_call: TRBJ2-3
d_call: NA
v_call: TRBV30
cdr3_aa: AWSLVRADTQY

cdr3_length: 12
j_call: TRBJ2-7
d_call: NA
v_call: TRBV4-2
cdr3_aa: ASSQDWRSYEQY

cdr3_length: 14
j_call: TRBJ2-2
d_call: TRBD2
v_call: TRBV28
cdr3_aa: ASSIPTSGYTGELF

cdr3_length: 11
j_call: TRBJ1-5
d_call: NA
v_call: TRBV5-5
cdr3_aa: ASSFNNNQPQH

cdr3_length: 16
j_call: TRBJ2-3
d_call: TRBD2
v_call: TRBV24-1
cdr3_aa: ATSDRTSGRGRTDTQY

cdr3_length: 10
j_call: TRBJ1-1
d_call: NA
v_call: TRBV7-9
cdr3_aa: ASSLHDLGAF

cdr3_length: 17
j_call: TRBJ2-6
d_call: TRBD1
v_call: TRBV18
cdr3_aa: ASSPGTGVVASGANVLT

cdr3_length: 12
j_call: TRBJ2-7
d_call: NA
v_call: TRBV4-3
cdr3_aa: ASSQDGREREQY

cdr3_length: 15
j_call: TRBJ2-1
d_call: NA
v_call: TRBV7-9
cdr3_aa: ASSLRGGGGGPREQF

cdr3_length: 12
j_call: TRBJ2-1
d_call: NA
v_call: TRBV24-1
cdr3_aa: ATSDLRGVDEQF

cdr3_length: 12
j_call: TRBJ1-5
d_call: NA
v_call: TRBV7-2
cdr3_aa: ASSFAGAGQPQH

cdr3_length: 10
j_call: TRBJ2-2
d_call: NA
v_call: TRBV14
cdr3_aa: ASSRVNGELF

cdr3_length: 9
j_call: TRBJ1-1
d_call: NA
v_call: TRBV28
cdr3_aa: ASSLSTEAF

cdr3_length: 10
j_call: TRBJ1-2
d_call: TRBD1
v_call: TRBV19
cdr3_aa: ASSDRVTGYT

cdr3_length: 14
j_call: TRBJ2-3
d_call: NA
v_call: TRBV9
cdr3_aa: ASSPKGGERPDTQY

cdr3_length: 10
j_call: TRBJ1-5
d_call: NA
v_call: TRBV7-9
cdr3_aa: ASSLEGKAQH

cdr3_length: 12
j_call: TRBJ2-5
d_call: NA
v_call: TRBV29-1
cdr3_aa: SVQPVTSPETQY

cdr3_length: 13
j_call: TRBJ1-3
d_call: NA
v_call: TRBV6-5
cdr3_aa: ASSYFRAGGNTIY

cdr3_length: 11
j_call: TRBJ1-5
d_call: NA
v_call: TRBV4-3
cdr3_aa: ASSQDRDQPQH

cdr3_length: 14
j_call: TRBJ2-7
d_call: TRBD1
v_call: TRBV11-2
cdr3_aa: ASSFGPGGSSYEQY

cdr3_length: 13
j_call: TRBJ1-4
d_call: TRBD1
v_call: TRBV3-1/TRBV3-2
cdr3_aa: ASSHQSTGDEKLF

cdr3_length: 11
j_call: TRBJ2-7
d_call: NA
v_call: TRBV28
cdr3_aa: ASSFTNSYEQY

cdr3_length: 13
j_call: TRBJ2-2
d_call: TRBD1
v_call: TRBV19
cdr3_aa: ASSRQGIRTGELF

cdr3_length: 11
j_call: TRBJ2-3
d_call: NA
v_call: TRBV5-6
cdr3_aa: ASSLSRRDTQY

cdr3_length: 18
j_call: TRBJ2-6
d_call: TRBD1
v_call: TRBV5-4
cdr3_aa: ASSLVFDQGASSGANVLT

cdr3_length: 12
j_call: TRBJ2-5
d_call: TRBD2
v_call: TRBV5-1
cdr3_aa: ASSRAGEGETQY

cdr3_length: 13
j_call: TRBJ2-5
d_call: NA
v_call: TRBV5-8
cdr3_aa: ASSLAGGNQETQY

cdr3_length: 13
j_call: TRBJ2-1
d_call: NA
v_call: TRBV5-1
cdr3_aa: ASNPSGSAANEQF

cdr3_length: 11
j_call: TRBJ1-1
d_call: NA
v_call: TRBV5-1
cdr3_aa: ASRAQTGTEAF

cdr3_length: 11
j_call: TRBJ2-7
d_call: NA
v_call: TRBV29-1
cdr3_aa: SVKGDYVAEQY

cdr3_length: 13
j_call: TRBJ2-7
d_call: TRBD1
v_call: TRBV5-1
cdr3_aa: ASSPTMQGAYEQY

cdr3_length: 12
j_call: TRBJ2-5
d_call: NA
v_call: TRBV4-1
cdr3_aa: ASSQDSSGETQY

cdr3_length: 13
j_call: TRBJ2-7
d_call: NA
v_call: TRBV7-9
cdr3_aa: ASSPRDVGIYEQY

cdr3_length: 14
j_call: TRBJ1-5
d_call: NA
v_call: TRBV19
cdr3_aa: ASSIDRAGRGQPQH

cdr3_length: 15
j_call: TRBJ2-1
d_call: TRBD2
v_call: TRBV28
cdr3_aa: ASSSRLAASSYNEQF

cdr3_length: 17
j_call: TRBJ2-3
d_call: TRBD2
v_call: TRBV11-2
cdr3_aa: ASSKAGSSGSYIADTQY

cdr3_length: 9
j_call: TRBJ2-2
d_call: NA
v_call: TRBV12-3/TRBV12-4
cdr3_aa: ASRGIGELF

cdr3_length: 16
j_call: TRBJ2-5
d_call: TRBD2
v_call: TRBV24-1
cdr3_aa: ATSDGGLAGGRGETQY

cdr3_length: 16
j_call: TRBJ2-6
d_call: TRBD1
v_call: TRBV28
cdr3_aa: ASSLWGQGTSGANVLT

cdr3_length: 12
j_call: TRBJ1-3
d_call: NA
v_call: TRBV28
cdr3_aa: ASSPVVSGNTIY

cdr3_length: 13
j_call: TRBJ2-5
d_call: TRBD2
v_call: TRBV7-3
cdr3_aa: ASSPLAGGLETQY

cdr3_length: 10
j_call: TRBJ2-5
d_call: NA
v_call: TRBV10-3
cdr3_aa: AISWTGETQY

cdr3_length: 11
j_call: TRBJ1-5
d_call: TRBD1
v_call: TRBV19
cdr3_aa: ASSQGEFQPQH